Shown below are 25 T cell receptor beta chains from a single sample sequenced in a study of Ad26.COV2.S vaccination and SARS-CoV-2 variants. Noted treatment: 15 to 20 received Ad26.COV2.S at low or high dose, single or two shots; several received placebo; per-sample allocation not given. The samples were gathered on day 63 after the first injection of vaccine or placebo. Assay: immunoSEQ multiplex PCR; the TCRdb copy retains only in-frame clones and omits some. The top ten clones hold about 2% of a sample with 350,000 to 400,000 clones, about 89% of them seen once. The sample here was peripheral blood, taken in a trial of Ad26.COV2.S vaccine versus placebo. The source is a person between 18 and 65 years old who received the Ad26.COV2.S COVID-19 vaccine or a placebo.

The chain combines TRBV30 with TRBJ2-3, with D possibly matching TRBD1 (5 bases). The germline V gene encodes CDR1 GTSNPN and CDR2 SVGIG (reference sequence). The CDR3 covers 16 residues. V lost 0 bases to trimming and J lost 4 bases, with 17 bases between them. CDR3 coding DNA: TGTGCCTGGAGTGTAGTGGGCAGGGTGAGCGCAGATACGCAGTATTTT. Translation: CAWSVVGRVSADTQYF.

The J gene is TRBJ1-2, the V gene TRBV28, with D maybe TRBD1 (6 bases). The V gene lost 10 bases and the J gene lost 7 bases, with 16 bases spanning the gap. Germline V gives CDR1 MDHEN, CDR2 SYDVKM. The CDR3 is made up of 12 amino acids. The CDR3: CATRWGGGGYTF. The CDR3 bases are TGTGCCACCCGTTGGGGGGGCGGTGGCTACACCTTC.

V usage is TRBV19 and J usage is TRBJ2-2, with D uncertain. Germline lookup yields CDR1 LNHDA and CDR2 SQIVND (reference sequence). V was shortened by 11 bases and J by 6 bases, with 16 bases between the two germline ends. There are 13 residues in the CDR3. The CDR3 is CASSFLAAGELFF. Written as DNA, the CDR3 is TGTGCCTCCTCCTTCTTAGCAGCCGGGGAGCTGTTTTTT.

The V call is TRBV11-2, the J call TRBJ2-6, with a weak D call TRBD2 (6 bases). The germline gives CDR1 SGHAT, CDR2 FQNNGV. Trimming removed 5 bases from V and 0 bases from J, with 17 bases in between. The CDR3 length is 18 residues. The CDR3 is CASSPWGVPLSGANVLTF. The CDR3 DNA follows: TGTGCCAGCAGCCCGTGGGGGGTTCCTCTCTCTGGGGCCAACGTCCTGACTTTC.

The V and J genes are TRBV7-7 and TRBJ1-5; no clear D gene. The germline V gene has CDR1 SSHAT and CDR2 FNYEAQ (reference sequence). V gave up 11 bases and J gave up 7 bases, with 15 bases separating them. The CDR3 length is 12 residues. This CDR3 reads CARFSVGQPQHF. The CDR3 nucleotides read TGTGCCCGTTTTAGTGTCGGCCAGCCCCAGCATTTT.

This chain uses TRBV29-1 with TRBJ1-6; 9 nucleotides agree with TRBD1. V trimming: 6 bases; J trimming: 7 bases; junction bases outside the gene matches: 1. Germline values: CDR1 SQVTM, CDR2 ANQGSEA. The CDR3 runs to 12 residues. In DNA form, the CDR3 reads TGCAGCGTACAGGGGGCGAATTCACCCCTCCACTTT. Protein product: CSVQGANSPLHF.

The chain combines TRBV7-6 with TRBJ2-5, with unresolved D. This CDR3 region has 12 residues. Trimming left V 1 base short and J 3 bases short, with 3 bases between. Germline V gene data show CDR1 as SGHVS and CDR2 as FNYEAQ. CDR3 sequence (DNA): TGTGCCAGCAGCTTAGGGGAAGAGACCCAGTACTTC. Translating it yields CASSLGEETQYF.

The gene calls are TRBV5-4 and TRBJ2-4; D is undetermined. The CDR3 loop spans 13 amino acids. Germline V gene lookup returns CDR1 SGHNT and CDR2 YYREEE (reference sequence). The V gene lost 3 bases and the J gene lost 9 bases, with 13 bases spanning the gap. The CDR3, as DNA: TGTGCCAGCAGCTCCTCCGAGGTGGGCATTCAGTACTTC. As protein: CASSSSEVGIQYF.

The CDR3 bases are TGTGCCAGCAGCTTAGTGAGAGATGCCTACAATGAGCAGTTCTTC. Translating gives CASSLVRDAYNEQFF. The rearrangement links TRBV7-2 to TRBJ2-1; D remains unclear. There are 15 residues in the CDR3. Germline CDR1 is SGHTA and CDR2 is FQGNSA. V shed 1 base and J shed 2 bases, with 9 bases lying between them.

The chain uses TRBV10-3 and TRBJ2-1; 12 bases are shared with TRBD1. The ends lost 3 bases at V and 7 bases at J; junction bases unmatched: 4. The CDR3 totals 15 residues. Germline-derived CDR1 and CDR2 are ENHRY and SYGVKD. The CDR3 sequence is CAISEGTGGRNEQFF. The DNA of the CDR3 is TGTGCCATCAGTGAAGGGACAGGGGGCAGGAATGAGCAGTTCTTC.

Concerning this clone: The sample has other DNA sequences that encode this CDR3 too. The CDR3: CASSLGGSTDTQYF. The CDR3 DNA reads TGTGCCAGCAGTTTGGGGGGAAGCACAGATACGCAGTATTTT. The V and J genes are TRBV27 and TRBJ2-3, with a tentative D call TRBD2 (6 bases). Germline CDR1 reads MNHEY; CDR2 reads SMNVEV (reference sequence). The V gene lost 3 bases and the J gene lost 0 bases, with 7 bases spanning the gap. CDR3 length: 14 residues.

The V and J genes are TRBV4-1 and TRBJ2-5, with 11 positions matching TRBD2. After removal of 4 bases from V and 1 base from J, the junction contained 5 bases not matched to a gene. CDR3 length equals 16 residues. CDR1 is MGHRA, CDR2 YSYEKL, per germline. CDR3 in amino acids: CASSPRGLAAQETQYF. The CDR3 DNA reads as TGCGCCAGCAGCCCTCGGGGACTAGCGGCCCAAGAGACCCAGTACTTC.

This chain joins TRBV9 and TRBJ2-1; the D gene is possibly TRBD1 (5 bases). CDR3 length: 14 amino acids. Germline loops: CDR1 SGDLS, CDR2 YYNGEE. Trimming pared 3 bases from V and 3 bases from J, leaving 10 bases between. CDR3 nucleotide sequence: TGTGCCAGCAGCGCAGGGTCCGACTACAATGAGCAGTTCTTC. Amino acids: CASSAGSDYNEQFF.

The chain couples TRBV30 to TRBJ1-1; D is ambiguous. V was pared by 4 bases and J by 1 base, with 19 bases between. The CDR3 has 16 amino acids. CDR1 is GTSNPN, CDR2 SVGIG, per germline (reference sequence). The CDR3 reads CAWMDRGRRWNTEAFF. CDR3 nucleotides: TGTGCCTGGATGGACCGCGGGAGGAGGTGGAACACTGAAGCTTTCTTT.

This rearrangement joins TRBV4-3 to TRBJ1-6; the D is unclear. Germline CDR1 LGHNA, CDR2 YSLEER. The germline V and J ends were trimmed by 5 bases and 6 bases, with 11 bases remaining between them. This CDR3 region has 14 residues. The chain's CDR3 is CASSKRAANSPLHF. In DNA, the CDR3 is TGCGCCAGCAGCAAACGGGCAGCTAATTCACCCCTCCACTTT.

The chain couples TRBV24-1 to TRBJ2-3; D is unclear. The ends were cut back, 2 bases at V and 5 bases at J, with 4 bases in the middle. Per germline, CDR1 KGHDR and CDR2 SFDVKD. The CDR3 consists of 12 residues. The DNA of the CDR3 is TGTGCCACCAGTGATTACGGAGATACGCAGTATTTT. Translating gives CATSDYGDTQYF.

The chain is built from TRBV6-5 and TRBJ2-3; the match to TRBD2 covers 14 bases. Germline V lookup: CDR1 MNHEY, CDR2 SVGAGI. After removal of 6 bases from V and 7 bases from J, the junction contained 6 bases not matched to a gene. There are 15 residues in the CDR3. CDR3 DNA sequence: TGTGCCAGCAGCCCCGGACTAGCGGGAGGAAATACGCAGTATTTT. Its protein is CASSPGLAGGNTQYF.

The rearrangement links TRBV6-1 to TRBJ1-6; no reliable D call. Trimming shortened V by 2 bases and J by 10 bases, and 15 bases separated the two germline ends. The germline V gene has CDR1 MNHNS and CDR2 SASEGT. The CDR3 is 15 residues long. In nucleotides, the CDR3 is TGTGCCAGCAGTGAATTAGTACCCATAAGATCACCCCTCCACTTT. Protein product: CASSELVPIRSPLHF.

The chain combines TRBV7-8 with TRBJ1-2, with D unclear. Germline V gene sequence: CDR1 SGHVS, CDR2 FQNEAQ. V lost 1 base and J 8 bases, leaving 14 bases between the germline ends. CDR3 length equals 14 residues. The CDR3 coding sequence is TGTGCCAGCAGCTTAGGTGAAGGGATAAGGGGCTACACCTTC. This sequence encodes CASSLGEGIRGYTF.

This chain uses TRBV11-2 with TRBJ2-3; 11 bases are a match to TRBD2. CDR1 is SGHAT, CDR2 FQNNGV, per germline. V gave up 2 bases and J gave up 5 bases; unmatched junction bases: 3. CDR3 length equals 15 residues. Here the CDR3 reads CASSLTSGRGDTQYF. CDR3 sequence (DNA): TGTGCCAGCAGCTTAACTAGCGGGAGAGGAGATACGCAGTATTTT.

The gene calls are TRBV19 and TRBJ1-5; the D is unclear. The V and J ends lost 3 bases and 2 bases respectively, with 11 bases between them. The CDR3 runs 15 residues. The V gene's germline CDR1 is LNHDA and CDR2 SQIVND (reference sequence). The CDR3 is CASSISSGGNQPQHF. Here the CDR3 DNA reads TGTGCCAGTAGTATTTCTTCAGGCGGCAATCAGCCCCAGCATTTT.

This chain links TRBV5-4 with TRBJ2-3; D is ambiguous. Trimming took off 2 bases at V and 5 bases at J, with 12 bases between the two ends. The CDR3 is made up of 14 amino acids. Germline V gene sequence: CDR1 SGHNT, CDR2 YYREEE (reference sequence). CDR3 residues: CASSFDRQVDTQYF. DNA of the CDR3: TGTGCCAGCAGCTTCGACCGGCAGGTAGATACGCAGTATTTT. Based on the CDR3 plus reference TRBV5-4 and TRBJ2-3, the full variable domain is ETGVTQSPTHLIKTRGQQVTLRCSSQSGHNTVSWYQQALGQGPQFIFQYYREEENGRGNFPPRFSGLQFPNYSSELNVNALELDDSALYLCASSFDRQVDTQYFGPGTRLTVL.

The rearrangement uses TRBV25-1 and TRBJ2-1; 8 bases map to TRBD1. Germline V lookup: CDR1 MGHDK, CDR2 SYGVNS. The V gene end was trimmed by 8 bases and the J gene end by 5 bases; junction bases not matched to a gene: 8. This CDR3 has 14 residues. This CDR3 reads CASGGQGAHNEQFF. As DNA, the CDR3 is TGTGCCAGCGGAGGGCAGGGGGCGCACAATGAGCAGTTCTTC. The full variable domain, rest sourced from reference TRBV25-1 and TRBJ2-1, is EADIYQTPRYLVIGTGKKITLECSQTMGHDKMYWYQQDPGMELHLIHYSYGVNSTEKGDLSSESTVSRIRTEHFPLTLESARPSHTSQYLCASGGQGAHNEQFFGPGTRLTVL.

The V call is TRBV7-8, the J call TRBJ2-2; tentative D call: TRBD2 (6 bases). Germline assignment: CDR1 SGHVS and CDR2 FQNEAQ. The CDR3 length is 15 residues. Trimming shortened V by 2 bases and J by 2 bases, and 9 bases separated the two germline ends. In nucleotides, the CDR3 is TGTGCCAGCAGCTTATCCGGGGGTAACACCGGGGAGCTGTTTTTT. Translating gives CASSLSGGNTGELFF.

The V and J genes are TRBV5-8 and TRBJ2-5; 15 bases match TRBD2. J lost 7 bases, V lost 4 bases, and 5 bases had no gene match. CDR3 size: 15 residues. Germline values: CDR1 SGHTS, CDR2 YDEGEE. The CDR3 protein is CASSRGLAGGGTQYF. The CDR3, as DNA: TGTGCCAGCAGCCGGGGACTAGCGGGAGGAGGGACCCAGTACTTC.